This paragraph covers one T cell receptor beta chain sequence. Its matching antigen is unknown. Construction of TCR beta libraries was performed using quantitative 5'-RACE with molecular barcodes. MiXCR, applied by TCRdb to the 5' RACE reads, yields one record per CDR3 protein. The sample consists of fewer than 750,000 distinct CDR3 sequences, roughly 20% of them appearing once. This sample was included in a study of CD8 T cells in ankylosing spondylitis. Study results and limitations: In the blood and synovial fluid of reactive arthritis, some motif variants had been previously reported. For ankylosing spondylitis blood, a TCR beta motif of 7 to 9 highly homologous variants appeared characteristic.

V was pared by 1 base and J by 0 bases, with 12 bases between. Germline V CDR1 and CDR2: LNHNV, YYDKDF (reference sequence). CDR3 length: 16 residues. Sequenced sample: blood, either unsorted or a sorted T cell fraction (not recorded which). The chain recombines TRBV15 with TRBJ1-2; D is undetermined. The receptor's source is a male donor with ankylosing spondylitis. This chain's CDR3 is CATSRGVGITNYGYTF. The CDR3 coding sequence is TGTGCCACCAGCAGAGGGGTTGGGATCACTAACTATGGCTACACCTTC.